Below, 15 T cell receptor beta chains from the same sample are listed, as sequenced in a study of OX40 agonist ivuxolimab in advanced cancers. The assay was immunoSEQ multiplex PCR, and TCRdb's table has in-frame clones only and misses some. The sample lists about 15,000 clones; 80% to 90% were seen once. Source: CD4+ or CD8+ T cells sorted from blood, taken in a trial of the OX40 agonist ivuxolimab. These receptors all come from an adult with an advanced solid tumor such as melanoma, head and neck, liver or kidney cancer.

This chain links TRBV5-6 with TRBJ2-2; 12 bases fit TRBD2. V trimming: 1 base; J trimming: 1 base; junction bases outside the gene matches: 2. The CDR3 is made up of 17 amino acids. Germline V lookup: CDR1 SGHDT, CDR2 YYEEEE. CDR3 nucleotide sequence: TGTGCCAGCAGCTTGTTGACTAGCGGGGGGAACACCGGGGAGCTGTTTTTT. Protein: CASSLLTSGGNTGELFF.

The J gene is TRBJ2-7, the V gene TRBV5-1, with D possibly matching TRBD2 (5 bases). Per the germline V gene, CDR1 is SGHRS and CDR2 is YFSETQ. The CDR3 extends over 15 amino acids. V lost 0 bases and J 2 bases, leaving 12 bases between the germline ends. The CDR3 sequence is CASSLDEGSAYEQYF. As DNA, the CDR3 is TGCGCCAGCAGCTTGGATGAGGGATCGGCCTACGAGCAGTACTTC.

This rearrangement joins TRBV9 to TRBJ2-5; the D is unclear. The J call may be mistaken, given a closer DNA end match to TRBJ2-7. The CDR3 runs to 16 residues. In germline, CDR1 is SGDLS, CDR2 YYNGEE. CDR3 nucleotide sequence: TGTGCCAGCAGCCCATCCCAGAAAGGTTCCCCCTACGAGCAGTACTTC. Protein: CASSPSQKGSPYEQYF.

The chain carries TRBV30 and TRBJ1-3; D may be TRBD1 (5 bases). V was shortened by 4 bases and J by 2 bases, with 21 bases between the two germline ends. The length of the CDR3 is 17 residues. Germline lookup yields CDR1 GTSNPN and CDR2 SVGIG (reference sequence). The CDR3: CAWIPAGPGFTGNTIYF. The CDR3 DNA reads as TGTGCCTGGATCCCGGCGGGGCCAGGGTTCACTGGAAACACCATATATTTT.

The genes are TRBV5-3 and TRBJ1-5; D ambiguous. TRBV5-3 is labeled an ORF, and its function is uncertain. This CDR3 comprises 13 residues. V was cut by 10 bases and J by 5 bases, with 16 bases left in between. This CDR3 is CASQKLWDQPQHF. The DNA of the CDR3 is TGTGCCTCGCAAAAACTCTGGGATCAGCCCCAGCATTTT.

The chain is built from TRBV9 and TRBJ2-5, with D unresolved. The J call may be mistaken, given a closer DNA end match to TRBJ2-7. The length of the CDR3 is 14 residues. Germline V CDR1 and CDR2: SGDLS, YYNGEE. The chain's CDR3 is CASSVGLGTYEQYF. The CDR3 coding sequence is TGTGCCAGCAGCGTAGGTCTGGGGACCTACGAGCAGTACTTC.

The chain is built from TRBV7-2 and TRBJ2-7; 7 nucleotides align to TRBD2. The CDR3 totals 16 residues. V lost 5 bases to trimming and J lost 0 bases; unmatched junction nucleotides: 10. Germline CDR1 is SGHTA and CDR2 is FQGNSA. The CDR3 loop is CASSRWGGSSSYEQYF. CDR3 nucleotides: TGTGCCAGCAGCCGTTGGGGGGGTTCGAGCTCCTACGAGCAGTACTTC.

V and J are TRBV11-3 and TRBJ2-2; D is perhaps TRBD1 (5 bases). The V gene lost 2 bases and the J gene lost 5 bases, with 12 bases spanning the gap. The CDR3 has 15 residues. Germline V gene sequence: CDR1 SGHNT, CDR2 YENEEA. The CDR3 sequence is CASSLRQGWTGELFF. The CDR3 DNA reads as TGTGCCAGCAGCTTACGCCAGGGATGGACCGGGGAGCTGTTTTTT.

The chain combines TRBV12-5 with TRBJ1-4, with TRBD1 identical over 8 bases. CDR3 length: 16 residues. CDR1 and CDR2 from the germline V gene are LGHNT and FRNRAP. V shed 1 base and J 4 bases; nucleotides not matched to a gene: 5. The CDR3 sequence: CASGLDRTGYNEKLFF. CDR3 bases: TGTGCTAGTGGTTTGGACCGGACAGGGTATAATGAAAAACTGTTTTTT.

The chain links TRBV13 to TRBJ2-1, with TRBD2 matching 9 bases. CDR1 is PRHDT, CDR2 FYEKMQ, per germline (reference sequence). This CDR3 region has 15 residues. Trimming at V came to 6 bases and at J to 0 bases, leaving 3 bases not matched to a gene. CDR3 in DNA: TGTGCCAGCAGAGCGGGGGGCAGCTCCTACAATGAGCAGTTCTTC. This sequence encodes CASRAGGSSYNEQFF.

In this sample, this clone turned up once. This chain connects TRBV2 to TRBJ1-2, with D perhaps matching TRBD1 (5 bases). Looked up from germline, CDR1 is SNHLY and CDR2 is FYNNEI. The V end was cut by 2 bases, the J end by 4 bases, with 8 bases between. The CDR3 extends over 13 amino acids. The CDR3: CASSEQGFYGYTF. The CDR3 bases are TGTGCCAGCAGTGAACAGGGTTTCTATGGCTACACCTTC.

CDR3 loop: CASSTLVPPFYNEQFF. The CDR3, as DNA: TGTGCCAGCAGCACTTTAGTACCCCCATTCTACAATGAGCAGTTCTTC. V and J are TRBV7-9 and TRBJ2-1; D is unclear. Germline CDR1 reads SEHNR; CDR2 reads FQNEAQ (reference sequence). The V end lost 5 bases, the J end lost 3 bases, and 17 bases lay between the germline ends. This CDR3 comprises 16 residues.

In this sample, this clone turned up once. The V and J genes are TRBV25-1 and TRBJ2-7; D ambiguous. Trimming took 4 bases from V and 3 from J, leaving 13 bases between them. The CDR3 spans 14 residues. Germline assignment: CDR1 MGHDK and CDR2 SYGVNS. Written as DNA, the CDR3 is TGTGCCAGCAGTGTCGCTGGACCCTACTACGAGCAGTACTTC. Protein: CASSVAGPYYEQYF.

This clone was counted between two and nine times. The chain couples TRBV5-1 to TRBJ2-7, with a tentative D call TRBD1 (5 bases). V dropped 4 bases and J dropped 0 bases, with 11 bases sitting between them. The CDR3 spans 14 residues. Germline V gene lookup returns CDR1 SGHRS and CDR2 YFSETQ. The CDR3 DNA reads TGCGCCAGCAGCCCCGACAGCAGCTCCTACGAGCAGTACTTC. Its translation is CASSPDSSSYEQYF.

The rearrangement links TRBV7-8 to TRBJ2-7; D may be TRBD2 (6 bases). The V gene lost 1 base and the J gene lost 0 bases, with 10 bases spanning the gap. CDR1 SGHVS and CDR2 FQNEAQ come from the germline V gene. The CDR3 has 15 amino acids. The chain's CDR3 is CASSLVTGDSYEQYF. The CDR3 DNA reads TGTGCCAGCAGCTTAGTTACGGGGGACTCCTACGAGCAGTACTTC.